What follows are 17 T cell receptor beta chains derived from one specimen sequenced in a study of T-cell memory formation after mild COVID-19 (dated by TCRdb to 2020 to 2022). Library method: 5' RACE. Sequencer: Illumina NovaSeq 6000. Through fastp at Q25 and MiXCR, TCRdb rebuilt clones from the public reads, retaining in-frame beta chains. Each CDR3 protein gets just one entry, which takes the most common genes and DNA from the rows behind it. The sample has about half a million distinct CDR3 sequences on record, around a sixth of them singletons. Over 9% of the sample goes to the ten largest clones. The specimen sequenced was PBMCs or a T cell subset sorted from them (not recorded which). All receptors derive from an adult woman who had mild COVID-19 (a few samples of this study predate the infection). The sample titles of this study are shuffled in the database, so cell type and time point are left out; the donor was told from shared clones.

V usage is TRBV9 and J usage is TRBJ2-1; D assignment may be TRBD1 or TRBD2 (5 bases each). The germline CDR1 and CDR2 sequences are SGDLS and YYNGEE. This CDR3 spans 16 amino acids. Trimming cost V 4 bases and J 6 bases, with 20 bases left between them. CDR3 DNA: TGTGCCAGCAGCCCCACTTTAGGGGAGCCGGGCAATGAGCAGTTCTTC. This translates into CASSPTLGEPGNEQFF.

The chain combines TRBV12-3 or TRBV12-4 with TRBJ2-2, with 9 bases matching TRBD1. This CDR3 is built from 15 residues. V gave up 6 bases and J gave up 4 bases; unmatched junction bases: 6. The CDR3 region is CASRRGTGSTGELFF. The CDR3 DNA is TGTGCCAGCAGACGAGGGACAGGGTCCACCGGGGAGCTGTTTTTT.

The chain carries TRBV4-3 and TRBJ2-4, with D perhaps TRBD2 (6 bases). This CDR3 is 16 amino acids long. In germline, CDR1 is LGHNA, CDR2 YSLEER. Trimming took off 1 base at V and 2 bases at J, with 12 bases between the two ends. CDR3 in amino acids: CASSQGGDRTKNIQYF. CDR3 in DNA: TGCGCCAGCAGCCAAGGGGGGGATAGGACCAAAAACATTCAGTACTTC.

V is TRBV5-4 and J is TRBJ2-5; maybe TRBD1 (6 bases). CDR1 SGHNT and CDR2 YYREEE come from the germline V gene (reference sequence). CDR3 size: 14 residues. Trimming pared 3 bases from V and 5 bases from J, leaving 14 bases between. The CDR3 region is CASSSKQGGETQYF. The DNA of the CDR3 is TGTGCCAGCAGCTCAAAACAGGGTGGTGAGACCCAGTACTTC.

V usage is TRBV24-1 and J usage is TRBJ2-1; 12 bases fit TRBD2. This CDR3 comprises 16 residues. Germline CDR1 is KGHDR and CDR2 is SFDVKD. V lost 3 bases, J lost 4 bases, and 3 bases stayed unmatched. The CDR3 coding sequence is TGTGCCACCAGTGATGCTAGCGGGAGGGCTTACAATGAGCAGTTCTTC. Amino acids: CATSDASGRAYNEQFF.

This clonotype was counted a few times. The chain couples TRBV6-4 to TRBJ2-1; 7 bases line up with TRBD1. Germline CDR1 is MRHNA and CDR2 is SNTAGT. V shed 3 bases and J 8 bases; nucleotides not matched to a gene: 7. The CDR3 is made up of 14 amino acids. For the CDR3, the DNA is TGTGCCAGCAGTGAAGGCGACAGGGAATATGAGCAGTTCTTC. Its translation is CASSEGDREYEQFF.

V is TRBV4-2 and J is TRBJ2-7; D remains ambiguous. Germline V CDR1 and CDR2: LGHNA, YNFKEQ. Trimming cost V 0 bases and J 0 bases, with 12 bases left between them. This CDR3 is built from 16 residues. The CDR3 reads CASSQDLGASSYEQYF. In DNA form, the CDR3 reads TGTGCCAGCAGCCAAGATCTAGGAGCTAGCTCCTACGAGCAGTACTTC.

This clonotype was observed a handful of times. The chain uses TRBV5-1 and TRBJ1-5; possibly TRBD1 for D (5 bases). The CDR3 consists of 16 residues. V lost 0 bases and J lost 2, with 12 bases in between. Per the germline V gene, CDR1 is SGHRS and CDR2 is YFSETQ. CDR3 nucleotides: TGCGCCAGCAGCTTGGGGGACTCAGGAGGCAATCAGCCCCAGCATTTT. Its translation: CASSLGDSGGNQPQHF.

This chain connects TRBV7-9 to TRBJ1-1; no reliable D call. Germline assignment: CDR1 SEHNR and CDR2 FQNEAQ (reference sequence). Between the trimmed V and J ends, which lost 1 base and 7 bases, there was a span of 4 bases. The CDR3 is made up of 11 amino acids. The CDR3 sequence is CASSLVYEAFF. As DNA, the CDR3 is TGTGCCAGCAGCTTAGTATATGAAGCTTTCTTT.

This chain connects TRBV7-9 to TRBJ2-7; maybe TRBD1 (6 bases). This CDR3 is 14 amino acids long. Germline CDR1 and CDR2: SEHNR and FQNEAQ (reference sequence). The V end was cut by 5 bases, the J end by 3 bases, with 14 bases between. CDR3 residues: CASSRTAALYEQYF. CDR3 DNA: TGTGCCAGCAGCCGGACAGCGGCCCTCTACGAGCAGTACTTC.

The sample holds a few counts of this clonotype. The chain links TRBV5-1 to TRBJ2-1; D may be TRBD1 or TRBD2 (6 bases each). CDR1 and CDR2 (germline): SGHRS, YFSETQ. The CDR3 loop spans 15 amino acids. Trimming removed 5 bases from V and 0 bases from J, with 12 bases in between. The CDR3 spells CASSRGASSYNEQFF. The CDR3 region has the DNA TGCGCCAGCAGTAGGGGGGCAAGCTCCTACAATGAGCAGTTCTTC.

V is TRBV27 and J is TRBJ1-1; 8 positions agree with TRBD1. V was clipped by 4 bases and J by 4 bases; unmatched bases: 8. The V gene's germline CDR1 is MNHEY and CDR2 SMNVEV (reference sequence). The CDR3 consists of 15 residues. In nucleotides, the CDR3 is TGTGCCAGCAGTTACTTCCAGGGGGCGGGCACTGAAGCTTTCTTT. Encoded protein: CASSYFQGAGTEAFF.

Ten or more counts support this clonotype. This sequence joins TRBV29-1 and TRBJ2-1; 15 bases map to TRBD2. Germline V gene lookup returns CDR1 SQVTM and CDR2 ANQGSEA. The V segment lost 4 bases and the J segment 7 bases; nucleotides outside the gene matches: 2. The CDR3 runs to 14 residues. The CDR3 sequence: CSVVGLAGGNEQFF. The CDR3 DNA follows: TGCAGCGTTGTTGGACTAGCGGGAGGGAATGAGCAGTTCTTC.

The rearrangement joins TRBV9 to TRBJ2-2; D is unclear. CDR1 is SGDLS, CDR2 YYNGEE, per germline. The CDR3 loop spans 12 amino acids. The V end lost 0 bases, the J end lost 6 bases, and 3 bases lay between the germline ends. CDR3 DNA sequence: TGTGCCAGCAGCGTAGAACCCGGGGAGCTGTTTTTT. Protein: CASSVEPGELFF.

This clonotype has only a few counts. The chain employs TRBV19 and TRBJ2-5; 10 bases line up with TRBD2. Per germline, CDR1 LNHDA and CDR2 SQIVND (reference sequence). V was clipped by 5 bases and J by 6 bases; unmatched bases: 15. CDR3 length equals 17 residues. The CDR3: CASSLSRTSGAGKTQYF. In DNA form, the CDR3 reads TGTGCCAGTAGTCTCAGCCGGACTAGCGGTGCTGGGAAGACCCAGTACTTC.

V and J are TRBV20-1 and TRBJ2-3, with TRBD2 matching 8 bases. The CDR3 extends over 13 amino acids. Germline V gene lookup returns CDR1 DFQATT and CDR2 SNEGSKA (reference sequence). Losses at the gene ends were 3 bases for V and 5 bases for J; bases not matched to a gene: 4. The chain's CDR3 is CSASGGVIDTQYF. CDR3 bases: TGCAGTGCTAGCGGGGGGGTTATAGATACGCAGTATTTT.

The chain employs TRBV15 and TRBJ2-7, with 10 positions matching TRBD2. The CDR3 runs 16 residues. The trim removed 3 bases at V and 5 bases at J, leaving 10 bases unmatched. Germline CDR1 LNHNV, CDR2 YYDKDF (reference sequence). Here the CDR3 DNA reads TGTGCCACCAGCAGGGGAGCTAGCGGGAGTAAAAACGAGCAGTACTTC. It codes for CATSRGASGSKNEQYF.